Listed here is a single T cell receptor (beta chain). Its antigen is unknown. Possible read error: a much larger clone is one base away. The iRepertoire nested amplicon-rescue multiplex PCR amplified TCR alpha and beta CDR3s from RNA. TCRdb reprocessed the multiplex PCR reads with MiXCR, giving one entry per CDR3 protein. The data show 300,000 to 450,000 distinct CDR3 sequences, 41% seen once. The data were taken from a study of glioma-infiltrating T cells. On the study more broadly: Approximately 920,000 peripheral T cells were targeted at about 4- to 11-fold coverage.

General study results and limits: Tissue-blood divergence was below expectation in non-neoplastic patients, above in gliomas. Only very few CDR3 sequences appeared in both tissue and blood. Patients with low tissue-blood divergence carried a signature set of shared blood CDR3 motifs.

V shed 5 bases and J 5 bases; nucleotides not matched to a gene: 12. This CDR3 contains 18 residues. Germline CDR1 is MNHEY and CDR2 is SMNVEV (reference sequence). This chain joins TRBV27 and TRBJ2-3; TRBD2 matches 14 bases. This TCR was sampled from a human donor with low-grade glioma or glioblastoma, undergoing nonglioma brain surgery, or in good health (not recorded which). Sample: glioma tissue, nonneoplastic brain tissue, or PBMCs (not recorded which). CDR3 region: CASSAGTSGSTREDTQYF. CDR3 coding DNA: TGTGCCAGCAGTGCCGGGACTAGCGGGAGTACTAGGGAAGATACGCAGTATTTT.